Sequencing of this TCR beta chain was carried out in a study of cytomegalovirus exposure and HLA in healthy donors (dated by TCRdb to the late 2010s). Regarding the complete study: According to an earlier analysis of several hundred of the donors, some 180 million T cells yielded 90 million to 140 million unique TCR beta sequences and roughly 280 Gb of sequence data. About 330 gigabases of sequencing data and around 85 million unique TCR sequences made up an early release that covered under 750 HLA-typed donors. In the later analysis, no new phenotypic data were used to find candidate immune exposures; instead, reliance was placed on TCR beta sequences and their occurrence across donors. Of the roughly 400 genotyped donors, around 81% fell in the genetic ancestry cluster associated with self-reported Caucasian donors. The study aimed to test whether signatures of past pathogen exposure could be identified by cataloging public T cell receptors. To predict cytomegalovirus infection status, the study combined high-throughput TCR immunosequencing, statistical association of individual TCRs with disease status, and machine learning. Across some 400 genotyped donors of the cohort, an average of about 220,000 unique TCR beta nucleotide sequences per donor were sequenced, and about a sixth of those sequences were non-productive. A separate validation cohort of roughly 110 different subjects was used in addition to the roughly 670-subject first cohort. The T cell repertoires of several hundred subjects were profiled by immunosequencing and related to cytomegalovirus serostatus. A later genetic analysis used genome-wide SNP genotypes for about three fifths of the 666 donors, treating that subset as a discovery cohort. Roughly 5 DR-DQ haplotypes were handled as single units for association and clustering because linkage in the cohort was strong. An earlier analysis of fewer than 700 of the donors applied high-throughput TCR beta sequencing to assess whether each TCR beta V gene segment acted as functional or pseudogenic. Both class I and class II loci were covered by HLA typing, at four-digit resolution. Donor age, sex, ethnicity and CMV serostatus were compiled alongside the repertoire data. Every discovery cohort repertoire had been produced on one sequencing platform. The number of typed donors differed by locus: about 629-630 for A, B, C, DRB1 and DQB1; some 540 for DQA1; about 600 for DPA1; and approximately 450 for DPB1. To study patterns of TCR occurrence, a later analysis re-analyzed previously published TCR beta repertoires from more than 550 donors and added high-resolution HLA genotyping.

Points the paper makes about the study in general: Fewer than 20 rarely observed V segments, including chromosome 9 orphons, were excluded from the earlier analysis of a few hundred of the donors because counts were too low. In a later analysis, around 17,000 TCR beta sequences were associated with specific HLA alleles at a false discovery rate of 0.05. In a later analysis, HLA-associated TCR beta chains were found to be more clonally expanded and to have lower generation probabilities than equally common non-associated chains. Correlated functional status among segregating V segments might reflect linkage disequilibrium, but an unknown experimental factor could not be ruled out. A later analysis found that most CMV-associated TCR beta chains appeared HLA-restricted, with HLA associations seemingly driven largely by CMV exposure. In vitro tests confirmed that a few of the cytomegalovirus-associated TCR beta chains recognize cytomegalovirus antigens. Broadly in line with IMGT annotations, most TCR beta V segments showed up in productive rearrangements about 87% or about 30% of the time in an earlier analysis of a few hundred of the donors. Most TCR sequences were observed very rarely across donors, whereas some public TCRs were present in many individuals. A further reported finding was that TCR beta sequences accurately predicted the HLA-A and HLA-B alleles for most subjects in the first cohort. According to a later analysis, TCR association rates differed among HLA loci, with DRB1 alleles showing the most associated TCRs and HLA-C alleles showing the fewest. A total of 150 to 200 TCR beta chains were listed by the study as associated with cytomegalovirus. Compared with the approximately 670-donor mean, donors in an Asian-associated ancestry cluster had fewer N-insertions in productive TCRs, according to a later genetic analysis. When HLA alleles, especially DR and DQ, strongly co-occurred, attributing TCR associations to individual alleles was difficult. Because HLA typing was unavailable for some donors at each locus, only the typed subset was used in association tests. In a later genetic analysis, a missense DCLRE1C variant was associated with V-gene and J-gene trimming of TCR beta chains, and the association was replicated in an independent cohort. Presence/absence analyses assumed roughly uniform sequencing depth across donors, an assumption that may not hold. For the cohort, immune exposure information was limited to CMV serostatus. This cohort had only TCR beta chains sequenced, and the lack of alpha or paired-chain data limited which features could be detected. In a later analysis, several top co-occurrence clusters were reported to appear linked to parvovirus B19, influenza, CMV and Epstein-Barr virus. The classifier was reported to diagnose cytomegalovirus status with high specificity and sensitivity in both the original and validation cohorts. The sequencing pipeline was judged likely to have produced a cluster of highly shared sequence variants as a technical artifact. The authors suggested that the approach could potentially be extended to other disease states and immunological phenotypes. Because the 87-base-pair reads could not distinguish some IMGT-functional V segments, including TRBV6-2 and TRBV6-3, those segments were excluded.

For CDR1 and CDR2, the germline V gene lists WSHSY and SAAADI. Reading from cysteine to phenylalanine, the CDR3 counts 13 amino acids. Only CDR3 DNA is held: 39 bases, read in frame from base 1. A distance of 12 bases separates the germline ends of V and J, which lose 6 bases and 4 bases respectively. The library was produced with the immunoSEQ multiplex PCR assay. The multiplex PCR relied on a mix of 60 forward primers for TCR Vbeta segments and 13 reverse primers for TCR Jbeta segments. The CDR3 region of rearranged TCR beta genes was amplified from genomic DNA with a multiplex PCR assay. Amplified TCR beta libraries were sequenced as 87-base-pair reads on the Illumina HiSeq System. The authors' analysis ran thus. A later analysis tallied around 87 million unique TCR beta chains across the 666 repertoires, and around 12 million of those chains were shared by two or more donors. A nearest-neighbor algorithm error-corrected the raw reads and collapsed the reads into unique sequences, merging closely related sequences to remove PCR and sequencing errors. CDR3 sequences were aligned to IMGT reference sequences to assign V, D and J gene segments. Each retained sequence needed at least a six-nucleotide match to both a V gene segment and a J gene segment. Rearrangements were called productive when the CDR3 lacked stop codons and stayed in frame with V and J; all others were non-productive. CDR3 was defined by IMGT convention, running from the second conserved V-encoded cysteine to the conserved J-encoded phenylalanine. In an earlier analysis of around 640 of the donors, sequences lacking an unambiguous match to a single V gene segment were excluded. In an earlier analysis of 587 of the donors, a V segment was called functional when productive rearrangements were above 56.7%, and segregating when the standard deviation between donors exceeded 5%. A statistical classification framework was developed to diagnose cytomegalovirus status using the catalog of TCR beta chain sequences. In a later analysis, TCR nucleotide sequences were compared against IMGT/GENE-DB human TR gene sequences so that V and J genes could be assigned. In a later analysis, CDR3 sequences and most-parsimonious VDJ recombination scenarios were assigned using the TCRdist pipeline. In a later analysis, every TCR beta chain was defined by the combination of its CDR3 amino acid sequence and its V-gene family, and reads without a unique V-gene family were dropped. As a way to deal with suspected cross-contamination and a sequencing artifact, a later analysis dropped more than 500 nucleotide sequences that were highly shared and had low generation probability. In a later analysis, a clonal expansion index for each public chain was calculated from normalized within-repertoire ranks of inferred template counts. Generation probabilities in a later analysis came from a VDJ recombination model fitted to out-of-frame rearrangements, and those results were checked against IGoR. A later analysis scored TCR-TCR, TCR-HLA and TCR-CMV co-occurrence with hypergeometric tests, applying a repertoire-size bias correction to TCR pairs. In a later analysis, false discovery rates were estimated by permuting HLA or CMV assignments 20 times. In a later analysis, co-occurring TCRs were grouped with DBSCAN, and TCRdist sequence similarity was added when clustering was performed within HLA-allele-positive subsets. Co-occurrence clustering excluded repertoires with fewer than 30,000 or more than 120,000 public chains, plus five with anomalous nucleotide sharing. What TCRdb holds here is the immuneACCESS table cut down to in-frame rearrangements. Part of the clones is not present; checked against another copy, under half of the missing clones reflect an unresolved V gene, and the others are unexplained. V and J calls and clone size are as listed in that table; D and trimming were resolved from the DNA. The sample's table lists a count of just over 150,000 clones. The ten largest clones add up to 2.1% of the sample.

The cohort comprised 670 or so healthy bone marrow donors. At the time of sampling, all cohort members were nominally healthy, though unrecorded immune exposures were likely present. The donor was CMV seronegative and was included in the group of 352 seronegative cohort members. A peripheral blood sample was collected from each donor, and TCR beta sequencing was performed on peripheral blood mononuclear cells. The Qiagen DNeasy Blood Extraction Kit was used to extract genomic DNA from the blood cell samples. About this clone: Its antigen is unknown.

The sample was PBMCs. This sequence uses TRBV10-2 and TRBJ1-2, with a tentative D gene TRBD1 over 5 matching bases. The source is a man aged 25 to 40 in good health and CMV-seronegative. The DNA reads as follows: TGCGCCAGCAGCCACGACAGCAGCTATGGCTACACCTTC. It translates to CASSHDSSYGYTF.